This TCR beta chain was retrieved from a study of T cells in Graves' hyperthyroidism and ophthalmopathy. There are many counts of this clonotype. The junction departs from germline at one end; a sequencing error may be responsible. CDR3 size: 15 residues. The germline CDR1 and CDR2 sequences are SNHLY and FYNNEI. Each person with ophthalmopathy scored at least 3 on the Clinical Activity Score, reached NOSPECS grade 4 or higher, and had been ill under 3 months. Amplified regions were TCR beta CDR3 sequences from RNA transcripts. With the HTBI primer set, the TCR CDR3 went through a first round of RT-PCR. TCRdb analysed the multiplex PCR reads with MiXCR anew, one entry per CDR3 protein. Among hundreds of thousands of distinct CDR3 sequences listed, less than 25% were seen once.

The gene calls are TRBV2 and TRBJ2-3, with 7 bases lining up with TRBD2. Sequencing used blood. The origin of this receptor is a man between 25 and 39 years old with Graves' ophthalmopathy. This chain's CDR3 is CASSAAGWNTHTQYF. The CDR3 DNA reads as TGTGCCAGCAGTGCAGCGGGATGGAACACACATACGCAGTATTTT.